This TCR beta chain was obtained from a study of blood T cell repertoires in COVID-19. This table comes from immunoSEQ multiplex PCR, and its TCRdb copy is limited to in-frame clones, with some not included. The sample has 160,000 or so clones, about nine tenths seen once. Sequenced: peripheral blood. This TCR was sampled from a woman in her seventies with acute or convalescent COVID-19.

The CDR3 sequence: CASSGQLNTEAFF. The DNA for the CDR3 is TGTGCCAGTAGTGGACAGTTGAACACTGAAGCTTTCTTT. V and J are TRBV19 and TRBJ1-1; tentatively, D is TRBD1 (6 bases). Germline V gene lookup returns CDR1 LNHDA and CDR2 SQIVND (reference sequence). CDR3 length: 13 residues. Deletions cut 5 bases from V and 0 bases from J, with 7 bases between.